The entry below describes one T cell receptor (beta chain). This entry belongs to a study of cytomegalovirus exposure and HLA in healthy donors. Germline lookup yields CDR1 MDHEN and CDR2 SYDVKM. The CDR3 is 16 amino acids. The trim removed 2 bases at V and 5 bases at J, leaving 9 bases unmatched. Primers for the PCR totalled 60 Vbeta and 13 Jbeta. Some clones are missing from TCRdb's copy, which holds only in-frame ones; the method was immunoSEQ multiplex PCR. The sample yields nearly 200,000 clones, roughly three quarters seen once. Sequenced material: PBMCs. The V gene is TRBV28, the J gene TRBJ2-1; 7 bases line up with TRBD1. This receptor was taken from a male donor in good health and CMV-seropositive. The CDR3 nucleotides read TGTGCCAGCAGTTTAATGGGCAGGGGGTTTCACAATGAGCAGTTCTTC. The encoded protein is CASSLMGRGFHNEQFF.